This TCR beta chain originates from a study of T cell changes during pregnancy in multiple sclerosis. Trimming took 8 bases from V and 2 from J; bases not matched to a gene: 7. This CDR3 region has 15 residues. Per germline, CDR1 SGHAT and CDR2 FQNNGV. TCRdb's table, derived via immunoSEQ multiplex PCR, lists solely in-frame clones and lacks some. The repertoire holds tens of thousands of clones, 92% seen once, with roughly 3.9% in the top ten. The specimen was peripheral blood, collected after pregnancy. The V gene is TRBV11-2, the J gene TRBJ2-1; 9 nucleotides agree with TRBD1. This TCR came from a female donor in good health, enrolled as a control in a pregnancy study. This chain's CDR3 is CASRPGQGTYNEQFF. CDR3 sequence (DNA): TGTGCCAGCCGGCCAGGACAGGGGACCTACAATGAGCAGTTCTTC. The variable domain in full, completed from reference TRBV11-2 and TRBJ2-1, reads EAGVAQSPRYKIIEKRQSVAFWCNPISGHATLYWYQQILGQGPKLLIQFQNNGVVDDSQLPKDRFSAERLKGVDSTLKIQPAKLEDSAVYLCASRPGQGTYNEQFFGPGTRLTVL.